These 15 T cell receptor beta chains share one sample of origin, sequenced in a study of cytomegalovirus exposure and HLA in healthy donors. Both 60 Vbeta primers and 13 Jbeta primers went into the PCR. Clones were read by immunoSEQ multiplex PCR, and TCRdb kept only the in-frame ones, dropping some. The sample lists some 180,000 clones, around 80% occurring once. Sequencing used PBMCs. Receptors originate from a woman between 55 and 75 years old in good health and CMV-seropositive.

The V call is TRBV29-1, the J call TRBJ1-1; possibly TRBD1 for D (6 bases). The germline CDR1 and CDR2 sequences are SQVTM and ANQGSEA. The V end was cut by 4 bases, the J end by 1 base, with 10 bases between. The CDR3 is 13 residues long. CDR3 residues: CSVVGGQNTEAFF. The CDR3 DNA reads TGCAGCGTTGTCGGGGGGCAGAACACTGAAGCTTTCTTT.

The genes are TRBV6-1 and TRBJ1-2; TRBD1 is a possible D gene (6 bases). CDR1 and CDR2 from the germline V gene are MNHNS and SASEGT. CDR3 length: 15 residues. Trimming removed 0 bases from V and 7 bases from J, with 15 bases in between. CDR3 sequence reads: CASSEAENRGGGYTF. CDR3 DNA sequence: TGTGCCAGCAGTGAAGCGGAGAATAGGGGGGGTGGCTACACCTTC.

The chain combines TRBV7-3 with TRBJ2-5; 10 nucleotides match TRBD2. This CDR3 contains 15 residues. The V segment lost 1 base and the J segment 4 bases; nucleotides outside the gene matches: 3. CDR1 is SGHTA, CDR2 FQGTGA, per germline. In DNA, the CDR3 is TGTGCCAGCAGCTTAATTCTAGCGGGAGTAGAGACCCAGTACTTC. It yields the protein CASSLILAGVETQYF.

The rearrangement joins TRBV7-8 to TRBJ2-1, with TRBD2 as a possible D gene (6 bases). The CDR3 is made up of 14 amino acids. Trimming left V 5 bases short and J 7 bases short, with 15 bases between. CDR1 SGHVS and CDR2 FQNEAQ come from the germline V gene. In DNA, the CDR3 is TGTGCCAGCAGCCGGGACTGGGTATCGAATGAGCAGTTCTTC. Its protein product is CASSRDWVSNEQFF.

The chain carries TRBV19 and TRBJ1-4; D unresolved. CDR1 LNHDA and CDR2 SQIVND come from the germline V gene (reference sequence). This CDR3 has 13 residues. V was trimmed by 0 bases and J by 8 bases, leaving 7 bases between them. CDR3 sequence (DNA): TGTGCCAGTAGTATAGATATCCGGGAAAAACTGTTTTTT. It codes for CASSIDIREKLFF. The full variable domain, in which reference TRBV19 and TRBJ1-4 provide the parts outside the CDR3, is DGGITQSPKYLFRKEGQNVTLSCEQNLNHDAMYWYRQDPGQGLRLIYYSQIVNDFQKGDIAEGYSVSREKKESFPLTVTSAQKNPTAFYLCASSIDIREKLFFGSGTQLSVL.

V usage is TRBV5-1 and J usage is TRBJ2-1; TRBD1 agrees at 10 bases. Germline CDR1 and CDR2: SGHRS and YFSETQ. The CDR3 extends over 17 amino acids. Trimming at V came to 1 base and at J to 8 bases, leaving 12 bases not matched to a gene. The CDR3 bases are TGCGCCAGCAGCTTGAGTGTTCGGACAGGGGGTTCGGATGAGCAGTTCTTC. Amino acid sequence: CASSLSVRTGGSDEQFF.

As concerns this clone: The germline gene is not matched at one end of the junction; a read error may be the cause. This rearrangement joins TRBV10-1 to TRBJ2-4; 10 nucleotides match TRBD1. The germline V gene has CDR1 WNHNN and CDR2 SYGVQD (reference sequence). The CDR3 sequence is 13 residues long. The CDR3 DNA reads TGCGCCTCCCGACAGGGGGCCAAAAACAGTCAGTACTTC. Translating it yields CASRQGAKNSQYF.

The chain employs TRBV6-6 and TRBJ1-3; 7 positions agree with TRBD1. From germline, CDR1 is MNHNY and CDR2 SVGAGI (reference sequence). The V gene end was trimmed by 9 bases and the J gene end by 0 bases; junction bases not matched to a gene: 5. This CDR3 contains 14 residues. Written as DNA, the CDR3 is TGTGCCAGTGATAACAGGGGCTCTGGAAACACCATATATTTT. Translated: CASDNRGSGNTIYF.

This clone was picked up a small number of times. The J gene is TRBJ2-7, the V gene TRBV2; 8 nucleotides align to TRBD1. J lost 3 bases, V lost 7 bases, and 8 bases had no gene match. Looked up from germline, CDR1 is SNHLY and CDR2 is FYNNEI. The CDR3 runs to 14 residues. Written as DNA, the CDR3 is TGTGCCAGCACTGGACAGGGTAACCGCTACGAGCAGTACTTC. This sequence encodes CASTGQGNRYEQYF.

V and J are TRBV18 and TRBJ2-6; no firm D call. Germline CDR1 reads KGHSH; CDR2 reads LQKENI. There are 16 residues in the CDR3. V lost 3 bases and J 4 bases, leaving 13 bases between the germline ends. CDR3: CASSPNAAVGANVLTF. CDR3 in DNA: TGTGCCAGCTCACCTAACGCCGCGGTGGGGGCCAACGTCCTGACTTTC. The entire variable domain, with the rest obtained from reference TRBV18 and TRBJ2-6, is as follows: NAGVMQNPRHLVRRRGQEARLRCSPMKGHSHVYWYRQLPEEGLKFMVYLQKENIIDESGMPKERFSAEFPKEGPSILRIQQVVRGDSAAYFCASSPNAAVGANVLTFGAGSRLTVL.

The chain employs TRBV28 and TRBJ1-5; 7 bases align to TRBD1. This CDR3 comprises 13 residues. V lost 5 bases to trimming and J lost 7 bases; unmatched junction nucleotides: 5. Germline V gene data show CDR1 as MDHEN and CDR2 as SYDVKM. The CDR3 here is CASSTGVSQPQHF. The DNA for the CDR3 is TGTGCCAGCAGTACAGGGGTGTCCCAGCCCCAGCATTTT.

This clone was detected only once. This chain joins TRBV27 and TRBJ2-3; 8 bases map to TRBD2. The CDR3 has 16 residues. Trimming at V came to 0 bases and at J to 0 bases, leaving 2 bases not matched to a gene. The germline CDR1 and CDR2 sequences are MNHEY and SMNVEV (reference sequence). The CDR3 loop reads CASSLSLAGSTDTQYF. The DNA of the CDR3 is TGTGCCAGCAGTTTATCATTAGCGGGAAGCACAGATACGCAGTATTTT.

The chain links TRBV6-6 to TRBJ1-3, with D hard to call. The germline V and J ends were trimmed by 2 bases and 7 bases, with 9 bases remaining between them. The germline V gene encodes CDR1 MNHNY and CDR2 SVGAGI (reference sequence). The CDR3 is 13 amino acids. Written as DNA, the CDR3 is TGTGCCAGCAGTTACCGGGTCGGTAACACCATATATTTT. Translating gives CASSYRVGNTIYF.

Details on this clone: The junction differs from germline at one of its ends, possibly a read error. The CDR3 nucleotides are TGTGCCAGCAGCCGGGACTTAGCTGGGGCCAACGGCCTGACTTTC. Translated: CASSRDLAGANGLTF. V is TRBV14 and J is TRBJ2-6; TRBD2 is a possible D gene (6 bases). The V gene's germline CDR1 is SGHDN and CDR2 FVKESK. The CDR3 spans 15 residues. Drawing the rest from reference TRBV14 and TRBJ2-6, the complete variable domain is EAGVTQFPSHSVIEKGQTVTLRCDPISGHDNLYWYRRVMGKEIKFLLHFVKESKQDESGMPNNRFLAERTGGTYSTLKVQPAELEDSGVYFCASSRDLAGANGLTFGAGSRLTVL.

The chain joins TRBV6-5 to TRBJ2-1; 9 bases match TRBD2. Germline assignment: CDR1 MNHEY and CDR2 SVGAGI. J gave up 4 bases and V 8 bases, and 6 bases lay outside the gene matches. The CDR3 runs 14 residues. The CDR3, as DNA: TGTGCCAGCCGGGGGCTAGCGGGATACAATGAGCAGTTCTTC. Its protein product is CASRGLAGYNEQFF.